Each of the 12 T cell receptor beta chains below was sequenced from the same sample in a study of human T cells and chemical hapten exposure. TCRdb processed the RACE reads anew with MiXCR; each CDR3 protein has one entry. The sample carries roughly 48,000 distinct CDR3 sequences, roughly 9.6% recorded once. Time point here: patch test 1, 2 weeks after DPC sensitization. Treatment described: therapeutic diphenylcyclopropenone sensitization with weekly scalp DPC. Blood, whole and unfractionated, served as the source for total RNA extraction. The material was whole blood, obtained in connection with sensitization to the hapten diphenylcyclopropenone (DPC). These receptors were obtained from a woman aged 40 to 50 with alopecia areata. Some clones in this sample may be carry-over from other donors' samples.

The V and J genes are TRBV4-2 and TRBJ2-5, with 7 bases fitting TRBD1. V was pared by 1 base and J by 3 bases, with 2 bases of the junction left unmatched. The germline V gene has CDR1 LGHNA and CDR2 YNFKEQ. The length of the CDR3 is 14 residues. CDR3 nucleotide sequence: TGTGCCAGCAGCCAAGGTGACAGGGAAGAGACCCAGTACTTC. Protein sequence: CASSQGDREETQYF.

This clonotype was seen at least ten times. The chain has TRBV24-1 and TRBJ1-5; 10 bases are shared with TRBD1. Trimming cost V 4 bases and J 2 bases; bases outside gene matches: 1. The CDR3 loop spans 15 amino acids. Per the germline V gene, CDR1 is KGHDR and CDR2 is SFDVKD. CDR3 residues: CATSEGTGGNQPQHF. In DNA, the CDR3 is TGTGCCACCAGTGAAGGGACAGGGGGCAATCAGCCCCAGCATTTT.

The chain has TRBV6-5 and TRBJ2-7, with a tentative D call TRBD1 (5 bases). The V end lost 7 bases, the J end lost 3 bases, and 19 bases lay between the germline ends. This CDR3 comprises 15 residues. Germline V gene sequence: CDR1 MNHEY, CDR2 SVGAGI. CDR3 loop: CASTLDSSLLYEQYF. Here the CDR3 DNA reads TGTGCCAGCACCCTCGACAGCTCTCTCCTCTACGAGCAGTACTTC.

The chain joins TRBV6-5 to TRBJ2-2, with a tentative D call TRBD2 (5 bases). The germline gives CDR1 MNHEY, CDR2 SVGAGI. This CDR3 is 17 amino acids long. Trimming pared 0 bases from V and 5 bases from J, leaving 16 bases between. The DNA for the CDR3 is TGTGCCAGCAGTTACTCGACGTGGCTAGCATTAACCGGGGAGCTGTTTTTT. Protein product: CASSYSTWLALTGELFF.

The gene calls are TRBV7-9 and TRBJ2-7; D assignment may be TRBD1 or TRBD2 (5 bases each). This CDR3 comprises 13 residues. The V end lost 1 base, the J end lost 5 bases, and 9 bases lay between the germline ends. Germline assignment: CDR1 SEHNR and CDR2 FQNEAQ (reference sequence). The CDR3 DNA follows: TGTGCCAGCAGCTTAGTAGGGACCCACGAGCAGTACTTC. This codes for CASSLVGTHEQYF.

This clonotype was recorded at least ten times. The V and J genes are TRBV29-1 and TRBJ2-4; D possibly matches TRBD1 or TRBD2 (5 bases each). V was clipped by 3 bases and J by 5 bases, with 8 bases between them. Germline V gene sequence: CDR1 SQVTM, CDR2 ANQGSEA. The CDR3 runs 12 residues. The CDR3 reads CSVDGGENIQYF. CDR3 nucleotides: TGCAGCGTTGATGGGGGTGAAAACATTCAGTACTTC.

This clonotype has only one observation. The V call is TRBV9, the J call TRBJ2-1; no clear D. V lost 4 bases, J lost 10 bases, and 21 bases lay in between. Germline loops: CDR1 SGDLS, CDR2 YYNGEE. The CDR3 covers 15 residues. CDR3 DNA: TGTGCCAGCAGCAAAGTGGGCGCCCTCGGCGGCGAGCAGTTCTTC. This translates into CASSKVGALGGEQFF. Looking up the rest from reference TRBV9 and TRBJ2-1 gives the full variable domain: DSGVTQTPKHLITATGQRVTLRCSPRSGDLSVYWYQQSLDQGLQFLIQYYNGEERAKGNILERFSAQQFPDLHSELNLSSLELGDSALYFCASSKVGALGGEQFFGPGTRLTVL.

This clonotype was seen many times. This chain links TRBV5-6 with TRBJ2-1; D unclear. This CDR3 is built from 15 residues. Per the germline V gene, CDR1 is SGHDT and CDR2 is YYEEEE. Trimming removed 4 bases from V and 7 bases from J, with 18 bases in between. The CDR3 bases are TGTGCCAGCAGCCTCTCCCGGCTGTATTGGAATGAGCAGTTCTTC. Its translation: CASSLSRLYWNEQFF.

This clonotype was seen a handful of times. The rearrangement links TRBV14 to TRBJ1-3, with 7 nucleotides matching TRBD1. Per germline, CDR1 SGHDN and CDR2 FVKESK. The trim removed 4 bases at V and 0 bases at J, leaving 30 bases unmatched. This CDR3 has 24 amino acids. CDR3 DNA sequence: TGTGCCAGCAGCCGATACTTTCCGGGACAGACAAGGATTGGTCCGGGAAGCTCTGGAAACACCATATATTTT. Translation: CASSRYFPGQTRIGPGSSGNTIYF.

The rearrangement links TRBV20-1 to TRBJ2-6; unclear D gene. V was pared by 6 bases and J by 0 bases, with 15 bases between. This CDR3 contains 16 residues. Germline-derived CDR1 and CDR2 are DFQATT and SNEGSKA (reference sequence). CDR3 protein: CSAPPPVSSGANVLTF. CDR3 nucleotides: TGCAGTGCCCCGCCTCCGGTTAGCTCTGGGGCCAACGTCCTGACTTTC.

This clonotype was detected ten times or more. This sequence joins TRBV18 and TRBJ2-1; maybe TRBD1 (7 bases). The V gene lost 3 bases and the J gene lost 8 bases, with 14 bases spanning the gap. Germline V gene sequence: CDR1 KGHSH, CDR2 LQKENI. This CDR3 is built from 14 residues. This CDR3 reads CASSPETGRYEQFF. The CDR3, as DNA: TGTGCCAGCTCACCCGAGACAGGGAGGTATGAGCAGTTCTTC.

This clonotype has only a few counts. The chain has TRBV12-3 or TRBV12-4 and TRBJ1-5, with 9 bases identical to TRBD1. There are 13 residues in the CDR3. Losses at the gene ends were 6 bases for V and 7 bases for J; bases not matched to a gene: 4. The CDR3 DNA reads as TGTGCCAGCAGGGGACAGGGCCGACAGCCCCAGCATTTT. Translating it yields CASRGQGRQPQHF.